The entry below gives a single TCR beta chain sequence along with its context. Researchers ran the PCR with 60 Vbeta and 13 Jbeta primers. TCRdb's copy holds only in-frame clones and misses some; the assay was immunoSEQ multiplex PCR. The table includes around 190,000 clones, approximately 75% detected once. CDR1 GTSNPN and CDR2 SVGIG come from the germline V gene (reference sequence). The V and J ends lost 7 bases and 3 bases respectively, with 7 bases between them. The CDR3 sequence is 11 residues long. This entry is derived from a study of cytomegalovirus exposure and HLA in healthy donors. The chain joins TRBV30 to TRBJ2-1; tentative D call: TRBD2 (6 bases). Sequencing was carried out using PBMCs. This clonotype was obtained from a man in his thirties or forties in good health and CMV-seropositive. CDR3 residues: CASGVYNEQFF. The CDR3 DNA reads as TGTGCCTCGGGGGTCTACAATGAGCAGTTCTTC.